Listed here are 18 T cell receptor beta chains from one sample, sequenced in a study of blood T cells in healthy people across ages. A sample-barcoded 5' primer and a J-beta primer mix were used in a second PCR of roughly 6 to 12 cycles. TCRdb called the 5' RACE reads again in MiXCR, with one record for every CDR3 protein. The top ten hold approximately 40% of the sample, which has about 640,000 distinct CDR3 sequences, approximately 50% seen once. Sample: blood. Receptors were obtained from a man aged 55 to 70 in good health.

V is TRBV12-5 and J is TRBJ2-4, with TRBD1 as a possible D gene (6 bases). The germline V and J ends were trimmed by 2 bases and 2 bases, with 10 bases remaining between them. The CDR3 loop spans 15 amino acids. Germline CDR1 is LGHNT and CDR2 is FRNRAP. The CDR3 coding sequence is TGTGCTAGTGGTTTGTTACAGGGCACCAAAAACATTCAGTACTTC. Residues: CASGLLQGTKNIQYF.

The chain combines TRBV29-1 with TRBJ2-6; D gene unclear. Trimming removed 6 bases from V and 1 base from J, with 4 bases in between. This CDR3 is built from 12 residues. Germline V gene sequence: CDR1 SQVTM, CDR2 ANQGSEA. This CDR3 reads CSVTSGANVLTF. The CDR3 nucleotides read TGCAGCGTCACTTCTGGGGCCAACGTCCTGACTTTC.

This clonotype was counted between two and nine times. J is TRBJ2-1 and V is TRBV7-2; tentatively, D is TRBD2 (5 bases). The J call may be wrong; the DNA end is better matched by TRBJ2-7. Looked up from germline, CDR1 is SGHTA and CDR2 is FQGNSA. There are 12 residues in the CDR3. The CDR3 loop reads CASRYLASEQYF. The CDR3 coding sequence is TGTGCCAGCCGCTACCTAGCTTCCGAGCAGTACTTC.

The chain combines TRBV6-5 with TRBJ1-6, with 7 bases identical to TRBD1. V lost 6 bases to trimming and J lost 9 bases; unmatched junction nucleotides: 5. This CDR3 contains 13 residues. Germline V gene data show CDR1 as MNHEY and CDR2 as SVGAGI. DNA of the CDR3: TGTGCCAGCAGAACAGGGGTTGTTTCACCCCTCCACTTT. Its translation: CASRTGVVSPLHF.

V gene TRBV4-2 combines with J gene TRBJ2-2; D call uncertain. The V gene's germline CDR1 is LGHNA and CDR2 YNFKEQ. This CDR3 is 14 amino acids long. The V gene lost 1 base and the J gene lost 2 bases, with 5 bases spanning the gap. The CDR3 sequence: CASSQGPNTGELFF. The CDR3 bases are TGTGCCAGCAGCCAAGGGCCCAACACCGGGGAGCTGTTTTTT.

The chain links TRBV12-3 or TRBV12-4 to TRBJ2-3; D might be TRBD1 (5 bases). The length of the CDR3 is 16 residues. The V end lost 3 bases, the J end lost 3 bases, and 16 bases lay between the germline ends. The CDR3 spells CASSFYQGSGTDTQYF. The CDR3 region has the DNA TGTGCCAGCAGTTTTTATCAGGGCTCCGGGACAGATACGCAGTATTTT.

The gene calls are TRBV2 and TRBJ2-7, with a tentative D call TRBD2 (5 bases). The end of the DNA fits TRBJ2-5 better, so the J call may be wrong. Per the germline V gene, CDR1 is SNHLY and CDR2 is FYNNEI. The CDR3 contains 14 residues. In DNA, the CDR3 is TGTGCCAGCAGCCTCGAGCGGAGGATGGAGACCCAGTACTTC. As protein: CASSLERRMETQYF.

As regards this clonotype: At one end the junction does not follow the germline gene, possibly because of a read error. V usage is TRBV6-1 and J usage is TRBJ1-2; D ambiguous. The CDR3 covers 14 residues. Germline lookup yields CDR1 MNHNS and CDR2 SASEGT. CDR3 nucleotides: TGTGCCTGCAGTGAGGGCAACAGAGGCTATGGCTACACCTTC. Protein product: CACSEGNRGYGYTF.

The V gene is TRBV5-5, the J gene TRBJ1-6, with TRBD1 matching 9 bases. Looked up from germline, CDR1 is SGHKS and CDR2 is YYEKEE (reference sequence). The CDR3 is 17 residues long. V trimming: 1 base; J trimming: 5 bases; junction bases outside the gene matches: 7. The CDR3 here is CASSLRTGVGDNSPLHF. CDR3 bases: TGTGCCAGCAGCTTGAGGACAGGGGTGGGGGATAATTCACCCCTCCACTTT. Full variable domain (remainder filled in from reference TRBV5-5 and TRBJ1-6): DAGVTQSPTHLIKTRGQQVTLRCSPISGHKSVSWYQQVLGQGPQFIFQYYEKEERGRGNFPDRFSARQFPNYSSELNVNALLLGDSALYLCASSLRTGVGDNSPLHFGNGTRLTVT.

The gene calls are TRBV18 and TRBJ1-1, with D perhaps TRBD1 (5 bases). The germline V gene encodes CDR1 KGHSH and CDR2 LQKENI. Trimming took off 2 bases at V and 4 bases at J, with 14 bases between the two ends. The CDR3 has 15 residues. CDR3 bases: TGTGCCAGCTCACCAGATGCCAGGGTGAGCACTGAAGCTTTCTTT. Translating it yields CASSPDARVSTEAFF.

To note about this clonotype: A much more abundant neighbour one base away suggests this may be a read error. In DNA, the CDR3 is TGCAGTGCTAGAGATCCGAAAGGACAGGGGGCTGGGGAGGCCCAGTACTTC. It specifies CSARDPKGQGAGEAQYF. The rearrangement links TRBV20-1 to TRBJ2-5; 11 bases fit TRBD1. J gave up 9 bases and V 0 bases, and 15 bases lay outside the gene matches. The CDR3 sequence is 17 residues long. Per the germline V gene, CDR1 is DFQATT and CDR2 is SNEGSKA (reference sequence).

In this sample, this clonotype turned up a few times. The CDR3 nucleotides are TGCGCCAGCAGCTTGTCCGGGCCTCCGGCCTACGAGCAGTACTTC. Translated: CASSLSGPPAYEQYF. V and J are TRBV5-1 and TRBJ2-7; D not certain. Trimming removed 1 base from V and 2 bases from J, with 13 bases in between. The CDR3 is 15 residues long. Germline V gene sequence: CDR1 SGHRS, CDR2 YFSETQ.

The rearrangement joins TRBV6-1 to TRBJ1-1; D not resolved. Germline CDR1 reads MNHNS; CDR2 reads SASEGT. Trimming removed 7 bases from V and 0 bases from J, with 3 bases in between. The CDR3 has 11 residues. DNA of the CDR3: TGTGCCAGCAAAATGAACACTGAAGCTTTCTTT. Its translation: CASKMNTEAFF.

The gene calls are TRBV4-2 and TRBJ2-1, with D maybe TRBD2 (5 bases). With 0 bases removed from V and 6 bases from J, the gap between germline ends came to 6 bases. The length of the CDR3 is 13 residues. CDR1 is LGHNA, CDR2 YNFKEQ, per germline. The CDR3 DNA is TGTGCCAGCAGCCAAGATCTAGCCAATGAGCAGTTCTTC. Protein: CASSQDLANEQFF.

As to this clonotype: A junction end diverges from the germline sequence, so it may reflect a read error. This chain joins TRBV6-5 and TRBJ2-6; D is unresolved. This CDR3 is built from 15 residues. Germline V gene sequence: CDR1 MNHEY, CDR2 SVGAGI. In DNA, the CDR3 is TGTGCCAGCAATCCAGCGTACTCTGAGGCCAACGTCCTGACTTTC. Amino acid sequence: CASNPAYSEANVLTF.

The chain links TRBV2 to TRBJ1-5; D uncertain. The CDR3 contains 11 residues. V shed 2 bases and J shed 10 bases, with 6 bases lying between them. Germline V lookup: CDR1 SNHLY, CDR2 FYNNEI. The CDR3 reads CASSEYGPQHF. The CDR3 nucleotides read TGTGCCAGCAGTGAATACGGCCCCCAGCATTTT.

This clonotype was counted between two and nine times. The chain links TRBV3-1 to TRBJ1-2; D might be TRBD1 (5 bases). V was clipped by 1 base and J by 2 bases, with 11 bases between them. Germline CDR1 is LGHDT and CDR2 is YNNKEL (reference sequence). This CDR3 is built from 15 residues. CDR3 DNA sequence: TGTGCCAGCAGCCAAGGAGAGACAGTCAACTATGGCTACACCTTC. Its translation is CASSQGETVNYGYTF.

The chain employs TRBV2 and TRBJ1-1, with D unclear. The ends were cut back, 6 bases at V and 2 bases at J, with 10 bases in the middle. The germline CDR1 and CDR2 sequences are SNHLY and FYNNEI. The CDR3 spans 13 residues. CDR3 protein: CASRPFSNTEAFF. The CDR3 DNA is TGTGCCAGCAGGCCTTTCTCTAACACTGAAGCTTTCTTT.